Listed below are T cell receptor beta chains from one sample, sequenced in a study of OX40 agonist ivuxolimab in advanced cancers. Sequencing was performed with immunoSEQ multiplex PCR; in TCRdb, only in-frame clones are kept and a portion is missing. Of 90,000 or so clones in the sample, 80% to 90% were seen once. The specimen comprised CD4+ or CD8+ T cells sorted from blood, sampled in a trial of the OX40 agonist ivuxolimab. The source of these receptors is an adult with an advanced solid tumor such as melanoma, head and neck, liver or kidney cancer. Both conserved end residues are part of each CDR3. A D gene is named only where the DNA matches it firmly. Rows give clone size only sometimes, using once, few, many, or a class for an expanded clone.

D gene: -; clone size: -; V gene: TRBV5-1; J gene: TRBJ2-1; CDR3 protein: CASSAEAGRYNEQFF; CDR3 DNA: TGCGCCAGCAGCGCTGAGGCGGGACGCTACAATGAGCAGTTCTTC
D gene: -; clone size: few; V gene: TRBV25-1; J gene: TRBJ1-2; CDR3 protein: CARGMDYGYTF; CDR3 DNA: TGTGCCAGGGGGATGGACTATGGCTACACCTTC
D gene: -; clone size: -; V gene: TRBV19; J gene: TRBJ2-7; CDR3 protein: CATRNPGAVYEQYF; CDR3 DNA: TGTGCCACTCGAAATCCGGGTGCTGTTTACGAGCAGTACTTC
D gene: TRBD2; clone size: -; V gene: TRBV7-8; J gene: TRBJ2-1; CDR3 protein: CASSPPQGTRGIEQFF; CDR3 DNA: TGTGCCAGCAGCCCCCCGCAGGGGACTAGAGGTATTGAGCAGTTCTTC
D gene: -; clone size: -; V gene: TRBV28; J gene: TRBJ2-1; CDR3 protein: CASTPQLSSYNEQFF; CDR3 DNA: TGTGCCAGCACCCCTCAGCTGAGCTCCTACAATGAGCAGTTCTTC
D gene: -; clone size: -; V gene: TRBV13; J gene: TRBJ1-2; CDR3 protein: CASSDEGLSGYTF; CDR3 DNA: TGTGCCAGCAGTGATGAGGGGTTGAGCGGCTACACCTTC
D gene: -; clone size: once; V gene: TRBV7-2; J gene: TRBJ1-2; CDR3 protein: CASSSLGTYGYTF; CDR3 DNA: TGTGCCAGCAGCTCCTTGGGGACCTATGGCTACACCTTC
D gene: -; clone size: once; V gene: TRBV19; J gene: TRBJ1-1; CDR3 protein: CASSIDLGDTEAFF; CDR3 DNA: TGTGCCAGTAGTATAGATCTTGGTGACACTGAAGCTTTCTTT
D gene: TRBD1; clone size: -; V gene: TRBV7-9; J gene: TRBJ2-1; CDR3 protein: CASSLDGTGRNEQFF; CDR3 DNA: TGTGCCAGCAGCTTAGATGGGACAGGGAGGAATGAGCAGTTCTTC
D gene: TRBD1; clone size: -; V gene: TRBV2; J gene: TRBJ1-2; CDR3 protein: CASTQGTGPGYGYTF; CDR3 DNA: TGTGCCAGCACCCAGGGGACAGGGCCGGGCTATGGCTACACCTTC
D gene: -; clone size: -; V gene: TRBV13; J gene: TRBJ2-7; CDR3 protein: CASSSGPYEQYF; CDR3 DNA: TGTGCCAGCAGTTCGGGCCCCTACGAGCAGTACTTC
D gene: -; clone size: few; V gene: TRBV6-5; J gene: TRBJ1-6; CDR3 protein: CASSQQGFNSPLHF; CDR3 DNA: TGTGCCAGCAGTCAACAGGGTTTTAATTCACCCCTCCACTTT
D gene: -; clone size: -; V gene: TRBV29-1; J gene: TRBJ1-5; CDR3 protein: CSGTVPNQPQHF; CDR3 DNA: TGCAGCGGAACAGTCCCCAATCAGCCCCAGCATTTT
D gene: -; clone size: -; V gene: TRBV5-4; J gene: TRBJ1-1; CDR3 protein: CASSLGGTTEAFF; CDR3 DNA: TGTGCCAGCAGCTTGGGGGGGACGACTGAAGCTTTCTTT
D gene: -; clone size: few; V gene: TRBV5-4; J gene: TRBJ1-4; CDR3 protein: CASSPGGLEEKLFF; CDR3 DNA: TGTGCCAGCAGCCCGGGGGGGTTAGAAGAAAAACTGTTTTTT
D gene: -; clone size: -; V gene: TRBV6-5; J gene: TRBJ2-7; CDR3 protein: CATATEGIPHEQYF; CDR3 DNA: TGTGCCACCGCAACGGAGGGGATCCCCCACGAGCAGTACTTC
D gene: TRBD2; clone size: -; V gene: TRBV11-2; J gene: TRBJ2-7; CDR3 protein: CASSFWGLAGTYEQYF; CDR3 DNA: TGTGCCAGCAGCTTCTGGGGACTAGCGGGGACCTACGAGCAGTACTTC
D gene: TRBD1; clone size: -; V gene: TRBV7-2; J gene: TRBJ2-1; CDR3 protein: CASSFTGGSYNEQFF; CDR3 DNA: TGTGCCAGCAGCTTTACAGGGGGCTCCTACAATGAGCAGTTCTTC
D gene: TRBD2; clone size: -; V gene: TRBV9; J gene: TRBJ2-1; CDR3 protein: CASSALAGGQDEQFF; CDR3 DNA: TGTGCCAGCAGCGCCCTAGCGGGGGGTCAGGATGAGCAGTTCTTC
D gene: -; clone size: -; V gene: TRBV5-4; J gene: TRBJ2-5; CDR3 protein: CASSFPGVGETQYF; CDR3 DNA: TGTGCCAGCAGCTTTCCAGGGGTCGGAGAGACCCAGTACTTC
D gene: TRBD1; clone size: once; V gene: TRBV10-2; J gene: TRBJ2-4; CDR3 protein: CASSESFGTAQNIQYF; CDR3 DNA: TGCGCCAGCAGTGAGTCTTTCGGGACAGCACAAAACATTCAGTACTTC
D gene: -; clone size: -; V gene: TRBV19; J gene: TRBJ1-1; CDR3 protein: CASSIVGRNTEAFF; CDR3 DNA: TGTGCCAGTAGTATCGTGGGGAGGAACACTGAAGCTTTCTTT
D gene: -; clone size: -; V gene: TRBV4-1; J gene: TRBJ2-1; CDR3 protein: CASSQEAGLLFF; CDR3 DNA: TGCGCCAGCAGCCAAGAGGCAGGGTTATTGTTCTTC
D gene: -; clone size: -; V gene: TRBV25-1; J gene: TRBJ2-1; CDR3 protein: CASSVSAVEQFF; CDR3 DNA: TGTGCCAGCAGTGTGTCGGCAGTTGAGCAGTTCTTC
D gene: -; clone size: -; V gene: TRBV6-1; J gene: TRBJ2-7; CDR3 protein: CASSSAGAGPYEQYF; CDR3 DNA: TGTGCCAGCAGTTCAGCCGGGGCGGGGCCCTACGAGCAGTACTTC